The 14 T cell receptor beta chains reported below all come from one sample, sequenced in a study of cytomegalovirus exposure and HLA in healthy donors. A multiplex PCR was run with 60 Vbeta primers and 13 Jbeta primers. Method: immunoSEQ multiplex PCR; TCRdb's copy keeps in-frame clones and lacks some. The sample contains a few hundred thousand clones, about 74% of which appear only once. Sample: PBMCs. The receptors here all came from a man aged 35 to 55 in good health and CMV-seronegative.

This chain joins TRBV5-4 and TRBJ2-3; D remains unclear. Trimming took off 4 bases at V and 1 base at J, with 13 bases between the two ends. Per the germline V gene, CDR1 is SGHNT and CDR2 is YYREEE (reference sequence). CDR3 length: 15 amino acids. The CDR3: CASSNSGSGTDTQYF. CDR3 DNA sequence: TGTGCCAGCAGCAACTCAGGAAGTGGCACAGATACGCAGTATTTT.

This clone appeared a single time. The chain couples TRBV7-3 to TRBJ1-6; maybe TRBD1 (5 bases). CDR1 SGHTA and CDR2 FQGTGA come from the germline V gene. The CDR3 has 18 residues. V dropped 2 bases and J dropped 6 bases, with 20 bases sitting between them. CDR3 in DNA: TGTGCCAGCAGCTTACCCAGGTGCAGGGTTGCATTTAATTCACCCCTCCACTTT. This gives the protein CASSLPRCRVAFNSPLHF. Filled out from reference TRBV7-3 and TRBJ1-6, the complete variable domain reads GAGVSQTPSNKVTEKGKYVELRCDPISGHTALYWYRQSLGQGPEFLIYFQGTGAADDSGLPNDRFFAVRPEGSVSTLKIQRTERGDSAVYLCASSLPRCRVAFNSPLHFGNGTRLTVT.

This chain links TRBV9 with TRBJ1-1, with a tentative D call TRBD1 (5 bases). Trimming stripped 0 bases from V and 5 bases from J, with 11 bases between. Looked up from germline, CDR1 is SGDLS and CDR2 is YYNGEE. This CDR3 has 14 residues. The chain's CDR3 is CASSVVSQGTEAFF. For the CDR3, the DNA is TGTGCCAGCAGCGTAGTCTCCCAGGGAACTGAAGCTTTCTTT. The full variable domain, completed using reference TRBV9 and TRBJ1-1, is DSGVTQTPKHLITATGQRVTLRCSPRSGDLSVYWYQQSLDQGLQFLIQYYNGEERAKGNILERFSAQQFPDLHSELNLSSLELGDSALYFCASSVVSQGTEAFFGQGTRLTVV.

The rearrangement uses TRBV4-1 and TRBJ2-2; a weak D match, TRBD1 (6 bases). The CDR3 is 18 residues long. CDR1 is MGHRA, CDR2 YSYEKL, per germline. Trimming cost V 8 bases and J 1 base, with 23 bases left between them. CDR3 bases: TGCGCCAGCGGAACTCTCAAACAGGGATCAAAGAACACCGGGGAGCTGTTTTTT. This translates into CASGTLKQGSKNTGELFF.

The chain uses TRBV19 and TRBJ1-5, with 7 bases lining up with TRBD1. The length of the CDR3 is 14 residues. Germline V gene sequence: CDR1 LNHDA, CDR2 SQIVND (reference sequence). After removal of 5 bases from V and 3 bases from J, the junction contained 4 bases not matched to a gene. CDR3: CASSPQGYNQPQHF. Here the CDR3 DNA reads TGTGCCAGTAGTCCACAGGGGTACAATCAGCCCCAGCATTTT.

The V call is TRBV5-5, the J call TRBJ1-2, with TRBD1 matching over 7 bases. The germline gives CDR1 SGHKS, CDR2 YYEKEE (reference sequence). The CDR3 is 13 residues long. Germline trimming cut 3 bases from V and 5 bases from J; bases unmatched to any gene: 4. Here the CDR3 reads CASSSGTEYGYTF. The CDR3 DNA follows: TGTGCCAGCAGCTCCGGGACAGAGTATGGCTACACCTTC. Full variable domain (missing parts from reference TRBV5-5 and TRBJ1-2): DAGVTQSPTHLIKTRGQQVTLRCSPISGHKSVSWYQQVLGQGPQFIFQYYEKEERGRGNFPDRFSARQFPNYSSELNVNALLLGDSALYLCASSSGTEYGYTFGSGTRLTVV.

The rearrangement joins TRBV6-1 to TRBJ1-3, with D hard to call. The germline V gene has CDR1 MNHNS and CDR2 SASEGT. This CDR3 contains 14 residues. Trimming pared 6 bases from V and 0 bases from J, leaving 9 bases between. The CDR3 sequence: CASRSPSSGNTIYF. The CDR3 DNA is TGTGCCAGCAGAAGTCCCAGCTCTGGAAACACCATATATTTT.

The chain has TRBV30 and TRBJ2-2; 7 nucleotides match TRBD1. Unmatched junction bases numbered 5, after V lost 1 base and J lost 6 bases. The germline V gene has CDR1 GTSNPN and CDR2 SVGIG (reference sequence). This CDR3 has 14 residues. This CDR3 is CAWSGGTVAGELFF. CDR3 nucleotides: TGTGCCTGGAGTGGGGGGACAGTAGCCGGGGAGCTGTTTTTT.

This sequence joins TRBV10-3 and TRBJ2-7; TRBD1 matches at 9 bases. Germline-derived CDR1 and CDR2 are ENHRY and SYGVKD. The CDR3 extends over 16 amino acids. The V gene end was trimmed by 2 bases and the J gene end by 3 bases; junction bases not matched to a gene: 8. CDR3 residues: CAISERGQGPLYEQYF. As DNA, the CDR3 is TGTGCCATCAGTGAGAGGGGACAGGGCCCCCTCTACGAGCAGTACTTC.

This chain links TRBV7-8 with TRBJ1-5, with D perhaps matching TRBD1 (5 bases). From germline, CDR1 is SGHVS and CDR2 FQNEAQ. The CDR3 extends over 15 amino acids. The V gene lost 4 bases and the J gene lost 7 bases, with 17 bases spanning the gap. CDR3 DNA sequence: TGTGCCAGCAGCTCCGGGGCGCGGGGCACGCAGCCCCAGCATTTT. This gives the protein CASSSGARGTQPQHF.

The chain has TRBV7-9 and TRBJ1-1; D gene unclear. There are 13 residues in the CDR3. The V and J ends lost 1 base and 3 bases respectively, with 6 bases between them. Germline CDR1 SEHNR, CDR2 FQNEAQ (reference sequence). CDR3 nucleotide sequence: TGTGCCAGCAGCTTAGTCATGTACACTGAAGCTTTCTTT. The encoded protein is CASSLVMYTEAFF.

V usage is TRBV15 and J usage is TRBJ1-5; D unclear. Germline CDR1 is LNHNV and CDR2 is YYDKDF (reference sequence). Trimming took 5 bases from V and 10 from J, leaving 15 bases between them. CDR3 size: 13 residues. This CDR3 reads CATSLGRAVPQHF. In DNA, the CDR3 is TGTGCCACCAGCTTAGGGAGGGCGGTACCCCAGCATTTT.

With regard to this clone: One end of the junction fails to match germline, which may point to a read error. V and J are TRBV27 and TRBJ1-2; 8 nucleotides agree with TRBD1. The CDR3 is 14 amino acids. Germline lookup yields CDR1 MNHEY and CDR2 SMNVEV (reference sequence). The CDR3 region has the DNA TGTGCCAGCAGTCCGGACAGGGTTAACAATGGCTACACCTTC. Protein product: CASSPDRVNNGYTF.

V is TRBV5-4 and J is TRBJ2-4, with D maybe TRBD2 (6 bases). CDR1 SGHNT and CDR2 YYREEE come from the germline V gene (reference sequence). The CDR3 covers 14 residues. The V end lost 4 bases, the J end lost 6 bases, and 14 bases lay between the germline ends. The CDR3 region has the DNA TGTGCCAGCAGCGGCCGACCGGAGGGAAACATTCAGTACTTC. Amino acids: CASSGRPEGNIQYF. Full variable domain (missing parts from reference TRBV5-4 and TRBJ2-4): ETGVTQSPTHLIKTRGQQVTLRCSSQSGHNTVSWYQQALGQGPQFIFQYYREEENGRGNFPPRFSGLQFPNYSSELNVNALELDDSALYLCASSGRPEGNIQYFGAGTRLSVL.